This TCR beta chain originates from a study of cytomegalovirus exposure and HLA in healthy donors. Study background: Tens of millions of unique TCR sequences came from HLA-typed donors in an early release. Findings of the study overall: In a later analysis, several top co-occurrence clusters appeared linked to parvovirus B19, influenza, CMV and Epstein-Barr virus.

The germline CDR1 and CDR2 sequences are SEHNR and FQNEAQ (reference sequence). V dropped 1 base and J dropped 4 bases, with 9 bases sitting between them. CDR3 size: 14 residues. The primer mix had 60 Vbeta and 13 Jbeta primers. Repertoires were generated with immunoSEQ multiplex PCR, while TCRdb's copy carries only in-frame clones and drops some. The sample has roughly 160,000 clones; 60% to 80% are singletons. With respect to this clone: Its target is unknown.

The sequenced sample consisted of PBMCs. The source of this sequence is a man younger than 35 in good health and CMV-seropositive. This chain joins TRBV7-9 and TRBJ2-3; D is possibly TRBD2 (5 bases). CDR3 nucleotide sequence: TGTGCCAGCAGCTTAGTGGGAGATCCAGATACGCAGTATTTT. It encodes CASSLVGDPDTQYF.